Detailed here is one T cell receptor (beta chain). Its antigen is currently unknown. Primers: 60 Vbeta forward and 13 Jbeta reverse. Generated by immunoSEQ multiplex PCR, the TCRdb table keeps only in-frame clones and is missing some. The data show 150,000 to 250,000 clones, roughly four fifths seen once. Germline lookup yields CDR1 MDHEN and CDR2 SYDVKM. V was clipped by 3 bases and J by 5 bases; unmatched bases: 12. The CDR3 covers 18 residues. The sample originates from a study of cytomegalovirus exposure and HLA in healthy donors. Study results and caveats: Accurate prediction of HLA-A and HLA-B alleles (for most subjects) was reportedly achieved from TCR beta sequences. The later analysis indicated that the majority of CMV-associated TCR beta chains appeared HLA-restricted. There was a cluster of highly shared sequence variants that was likely a sequencing artifact. An analysis was carried out later, and it reportedly showed fewer N-insertions in an Asian-associated ancestry cluster than the roughly 670-donor mean.

The clonotype was recovered from a woman aged 50 to 60 in good health and CMV-seropositive. The sequenced sample consisted of PBMCs. The J gene is TRBJ2-7, the V gene TRBV28; 14 bases are a match to TRBD2. Here the CDR3 DNA reads TGTGCCAGCAGTTTCAGACTAGCGGGGGGGACACCCACTAACGAGCAGTACTTC. Residues: CASSFRLAGGTPTNEQYF.